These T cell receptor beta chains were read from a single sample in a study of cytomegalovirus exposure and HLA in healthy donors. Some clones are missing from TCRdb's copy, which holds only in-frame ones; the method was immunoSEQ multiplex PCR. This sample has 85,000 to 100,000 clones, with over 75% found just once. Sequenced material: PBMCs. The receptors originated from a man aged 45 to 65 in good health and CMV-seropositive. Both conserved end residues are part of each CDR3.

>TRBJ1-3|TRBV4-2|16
CASSQDWTGAGNTIYF
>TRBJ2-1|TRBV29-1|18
CSVYTGTSRYRSYNEQFF
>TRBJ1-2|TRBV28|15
CASSLSASGSYGYTF
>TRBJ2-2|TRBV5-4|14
CASSLATNTGELFF
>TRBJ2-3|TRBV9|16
CASSATSGGNTDTQYF
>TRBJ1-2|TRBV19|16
CASSTRQGNGGYGYTF
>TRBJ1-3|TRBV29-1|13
CSATGTVGNTIYF
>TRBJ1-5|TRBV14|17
CASRGSRPNLSNQPQHF
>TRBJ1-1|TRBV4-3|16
CASSRTGTGLKSEAFF
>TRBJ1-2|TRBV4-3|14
CASSQARLDYGYTF
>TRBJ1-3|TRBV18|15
CASSPTDTTGNTIYF
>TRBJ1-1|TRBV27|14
CASSTSGGGTEAFF
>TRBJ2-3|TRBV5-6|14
CASSLSGGTDTQYF
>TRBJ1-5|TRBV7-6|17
CASSLAAGSNSNQPQHF
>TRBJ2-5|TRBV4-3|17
CASIFHWDRGLWETQYF
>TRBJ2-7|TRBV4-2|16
CASSQGMDRAATMQYF
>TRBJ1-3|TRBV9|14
CASSADRGGNTIYF
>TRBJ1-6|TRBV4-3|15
CASSQAGTPNSPLHF
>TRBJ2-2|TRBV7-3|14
CASIAGGSTGELFF
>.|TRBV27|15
CASSVGTSGFFEQYF
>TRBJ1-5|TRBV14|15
CASNLQGFCNQPQHF
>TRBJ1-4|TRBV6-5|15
CASSRTGASNEKLFF
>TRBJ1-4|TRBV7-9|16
CASSPRSFAVQEKLFF
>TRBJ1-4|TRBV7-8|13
CASSLSLDEKLFF
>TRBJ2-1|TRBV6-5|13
CASSFSRDSEQFF
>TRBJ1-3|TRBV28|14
CASRVPLTGNTIYF
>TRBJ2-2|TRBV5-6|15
CASSLVSGNTGELFF
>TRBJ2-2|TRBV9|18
CASSVGVGTGMDTGELFF
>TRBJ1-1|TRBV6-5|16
CASSYLRGPMNTEAFF
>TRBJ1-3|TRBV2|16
CASTQRDNLSGNTIYF
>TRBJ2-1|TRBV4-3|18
CASSQVVPGEGSYNEQFF
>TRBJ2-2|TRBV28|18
CASTPTRWGRPNTGELFF
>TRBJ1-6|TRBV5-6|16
CASSLRVAPGNSPLNF
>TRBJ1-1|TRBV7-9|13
CASDGQGDTEAFF
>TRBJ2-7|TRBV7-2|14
CASSLVGGEYEQYF
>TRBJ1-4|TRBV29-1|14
CSVRSQGTNEKLFF
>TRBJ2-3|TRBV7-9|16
CSSSSSWTGSTDTQYF
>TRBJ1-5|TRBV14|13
CASSPDIYQPQNF
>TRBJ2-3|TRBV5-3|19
CARSLAYEGLAGGTDTQYF
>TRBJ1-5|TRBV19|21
CASPPRTINRDRQTSNQPQHF
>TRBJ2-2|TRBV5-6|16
CASSSLRTANTGELFF
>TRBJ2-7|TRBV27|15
CASSSSGTGGDEQYF
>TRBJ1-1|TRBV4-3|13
CASSQERDTEAFF
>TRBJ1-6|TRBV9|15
CASSVEGAVDSPLHF
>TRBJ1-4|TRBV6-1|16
CASSDGSGGTNEKLFF
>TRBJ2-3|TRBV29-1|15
CSVEGTSGVTDTQYF
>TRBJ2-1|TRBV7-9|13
CASSLGGINEQFF
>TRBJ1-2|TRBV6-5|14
CASRTGTGSYGYTF
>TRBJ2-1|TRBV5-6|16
CASSLLGTGDSFEQFF
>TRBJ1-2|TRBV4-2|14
CASSQVGTDHGYTF
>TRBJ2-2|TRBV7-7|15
CASSSGTGGAGELFF
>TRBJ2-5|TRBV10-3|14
CAISDPVGPRTQYF
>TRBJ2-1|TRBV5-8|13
CASSGQGSQEQFF
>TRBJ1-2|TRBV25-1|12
CASSIQGGGYTF